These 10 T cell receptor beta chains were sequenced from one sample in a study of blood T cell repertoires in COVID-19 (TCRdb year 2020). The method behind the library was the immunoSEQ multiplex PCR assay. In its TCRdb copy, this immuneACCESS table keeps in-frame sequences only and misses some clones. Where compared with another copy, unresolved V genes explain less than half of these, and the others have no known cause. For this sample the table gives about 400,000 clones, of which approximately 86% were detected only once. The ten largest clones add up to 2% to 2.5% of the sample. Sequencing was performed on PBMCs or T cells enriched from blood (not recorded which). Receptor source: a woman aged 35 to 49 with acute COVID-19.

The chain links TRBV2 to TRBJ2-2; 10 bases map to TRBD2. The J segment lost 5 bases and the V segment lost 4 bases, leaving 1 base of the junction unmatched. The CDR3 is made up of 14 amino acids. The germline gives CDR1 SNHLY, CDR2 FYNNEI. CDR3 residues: CASSGLAGTGELFF. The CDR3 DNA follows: TGTGCCAGCAGTGGACTAGCGGGTACCGGGGAGCTGTTTTTT.

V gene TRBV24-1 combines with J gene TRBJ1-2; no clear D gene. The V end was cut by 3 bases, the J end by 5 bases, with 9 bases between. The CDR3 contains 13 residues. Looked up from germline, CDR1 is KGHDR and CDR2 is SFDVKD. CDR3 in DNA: TGTGCCACCAGTGATCCTGACACATATGGCTACACCTTC. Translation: CATSDPDTYGYTF.

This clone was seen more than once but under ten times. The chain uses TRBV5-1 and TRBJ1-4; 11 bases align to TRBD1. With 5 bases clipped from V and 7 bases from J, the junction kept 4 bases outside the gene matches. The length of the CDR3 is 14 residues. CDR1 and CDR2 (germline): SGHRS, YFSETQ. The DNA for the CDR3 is TGCGCCAGCAGAGCGGACAGGGGGCGTGAAAAACTGTTTTTT. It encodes CASRADRGREKLFF.

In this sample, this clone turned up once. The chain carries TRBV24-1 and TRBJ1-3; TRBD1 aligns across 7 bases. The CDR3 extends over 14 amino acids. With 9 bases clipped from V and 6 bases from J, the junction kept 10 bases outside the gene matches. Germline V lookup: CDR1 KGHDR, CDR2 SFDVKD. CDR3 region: CATLMTGQKNTIYF. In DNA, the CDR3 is TGTGCCACCTTGATGACAGGGCAAAAAAACACCATATATTTT.

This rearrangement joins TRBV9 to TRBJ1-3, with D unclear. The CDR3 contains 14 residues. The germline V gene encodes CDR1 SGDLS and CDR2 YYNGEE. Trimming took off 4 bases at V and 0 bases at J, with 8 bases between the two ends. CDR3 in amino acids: CASSPTSSGNTIYF. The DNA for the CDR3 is TGTGCCAGCAGCCCGACAAGCTCTGGAAACACCATATATTTT.

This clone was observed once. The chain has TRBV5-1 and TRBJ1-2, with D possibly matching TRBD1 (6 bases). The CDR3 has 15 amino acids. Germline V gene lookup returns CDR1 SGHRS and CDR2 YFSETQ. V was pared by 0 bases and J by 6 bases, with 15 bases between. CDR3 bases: TGCGCCAGCAGCTTGGGCGCGGGGGCGCGGGATGGCTACACCTTC. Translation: CASSLGAGARDGYTF. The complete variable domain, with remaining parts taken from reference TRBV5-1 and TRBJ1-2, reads KAGVTQTPRYLIKTRGQQVTLSCSPISGHRSVSWYQQTPGQGLQFLFEYFSETQRNKGNFPGRFSGRQFSNSRSEMNVSTLELGDSALYLCASSLGAGARDGYTFGSGTRLTVV.

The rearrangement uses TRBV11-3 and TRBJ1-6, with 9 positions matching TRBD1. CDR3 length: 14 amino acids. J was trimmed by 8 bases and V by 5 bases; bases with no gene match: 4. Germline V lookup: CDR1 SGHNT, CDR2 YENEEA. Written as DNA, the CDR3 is TGTGCCAGCAGCGAAAGGACAGGGGATTCACCCCTCCACTTT. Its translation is CASSERTGDSPLHF.

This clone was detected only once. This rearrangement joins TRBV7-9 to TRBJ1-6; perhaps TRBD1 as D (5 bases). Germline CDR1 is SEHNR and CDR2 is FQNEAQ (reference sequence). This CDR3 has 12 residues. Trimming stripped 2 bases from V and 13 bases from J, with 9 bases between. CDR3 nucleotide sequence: TGTGCCAGCAGCTTACCAGGGATCCCCCTCCACTTT. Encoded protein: CASSLPGIPLHF.

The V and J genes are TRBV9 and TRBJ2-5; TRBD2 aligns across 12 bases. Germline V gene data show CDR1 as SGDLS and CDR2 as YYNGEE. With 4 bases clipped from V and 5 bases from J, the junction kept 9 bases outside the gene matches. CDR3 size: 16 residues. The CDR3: CASSPRGLAGGETQYF. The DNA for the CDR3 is TGTGCCAGCAGCCCCCGGGGACTAGCGGGTGGGGAGACCCAGTACTTC. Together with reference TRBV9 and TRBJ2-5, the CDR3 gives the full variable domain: DSGVTQTPKHLITATGQRVTLRCSPRSGDLSVYWYQQSLDQGLQFLIQYYNGEERAKGNILERFSAQQFPDLHSELNLSSLELGDSALYFCASSPRGLAGGETQYFGPGTRLLVL.

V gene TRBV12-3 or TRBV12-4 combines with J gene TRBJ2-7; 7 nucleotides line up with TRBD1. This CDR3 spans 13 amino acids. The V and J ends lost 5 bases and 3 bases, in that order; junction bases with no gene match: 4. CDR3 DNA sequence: TGTGCCAGCAGTGCGACAGGGAACTACGAGCAGTACTTC. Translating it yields CASSATGNYEQYF.